This TCR beta chain was documented in a study of blood T cell repertoires in COVID-19. Study-wide context: Both acute and convalescent COVID-19 samples were obtained from the United States, Italy and Spain. T cells, B-cell-depleted T cells, or PBMCs supplied cDNA or gDNA.

Per the study methods: Counts of nucleated cells, estimated from reference gene primer amplification, were obtained. Profiled with immunoSEQ multiplex PCR; TCRdb holds only in-frame clones, not every one. V, J and clone size are taken as reported in that table, and D and trimming were inferred from the DNA itself. The profile covers roughly 140,000 clones, with 65% to 85% appearing a single time and about an eighth taken by the ten largest. Per the germline V gene, CDR1 is MNHEY and CDR2 is SVGAGI. CDR3 size: 14 residues. The ends were cut back, 0 bases at V and 2 bases at J, with 7 bases in the middle.

J is TRBJ1-1 and V is TRBV6-5; no clear D. The sequenced sample consisted of peripheral blood. The receptor comes from a man aged 55 to 70 with active or convalescent COVID-19. Written as DNA, the CDR3 is TGTGCCAGCAGTTACTCCCCAGGTAACACTGAAGCTTTCTTT. Its translation is CASSYSPGNTEAFF.